The TCR beta chain described here comes from a study of shared clonotypes between healthy human individuals. Study conclusions and caveats: Clonotype sharing across donors was expected to vary with sequencing depth. Blood was the only sampled material, and tissue repertoires likely differ.

Original analysis: ImmunoSEQ output held junction-only sequences without quality scores, so filtering differed. Libraries were prepared by immunoSEQ multiplex PCR; TCRdb keeps only in-frame clonotypes and omits some of them. The V and J calls and clone size were taken over from that table, and D and trimming were inferred from the DNA. The profile covers around 500,000 clones, with 70% to 85% appearing a single time and more than 10% taken by the ten largest. CDR3 length equals 15 residues. Trimming shortened V by 10 bases and J by 7 bases, and 22 bases separated the two germline ends. Germline lookup yields CDR1 MNHEY and CDR2 SMNVEV (reference sequence). Regarding this clone: Its cognate antigen is unknown.

Sequencing was performed on PBMCs. V usage is TRBV27 and J usage is TRBJ1-4, with D maybe TRBD1 (6 bases). The source of this sequence is a woman in her forties in good health. Some clones in this sample may be carry-over from other donors' samples. The CDR3 sequence is CATRGGYVWGEKLFF. The DNA of the CDR3 is TGTGCCACCAGGGGAGGATACGTGTGGGGTGAAAAACTGTTTTTT.